The 17 T cell receptor beta chains below all came from one sample that was sequenced in a study of shared clonotypes between healthy human individuals. Method: immunoSEQ multiplex PCR; TCRdb's copy keeps in-frame clones and lacks some. In the table there are about 820,000 clones, 90% to 95% of which are singletons. Naive CD8 isolation took CD45RO-negative cells positively selected for CCR7 and excluded terminally differentiated effector memory CD45RA+ cells. Sequencing was done on a sample of naive CD8+ T cells sorted from blood. The receptors originated from a man aged 25 to 40 in good health.

V and J are TRBV5-1 and TRBJ1-2; D is ambiguous. This CDR3 contains 14 residues. Germline-derived CDR1 and CDR2 are SGHRS and YFSETQ. Between the trimmed V and J ends, which lost 2 bases and 7 bases, there was a span of 15 bases. CDR3 amino acids: CASSLIGDYRGYTF. The CDR3 DNA is TGCGCCAGCAGCTTAATTGGGGATTATCGTGGCTACACCTTC.

The chain uses TRBV4-2 and TRBJ1-3; D gene ambiguous. The V end lost 0 bases, the J end lost 0 bases, and 12 bases lay between the germline ends. The CDR3 is made up of 17 amino acids. Germline CDR1 is LGHNA and CDR2 is YNFKEQ. CDR3 DNA sequence: TGTGCCAGCAGCCAAGATCAGATCCGGAACTCTGGAAACACCATATATTTT. It translates to CASSQDQIRNSGNTIYF.

This chain links TRBV6-1 with TRBJ2-7; 7 bases line up with TRBD1. The CDR3 spans 15 residues. Germline values: CDR1 MNHNS, CDR2 SASEGT. Losses at the gene ends were 2 bases for V and 4 bases for J; bases not matched to a gene: 8. The CDR3 coding sequence is TGTGCCAGCAGTGAATATGACAGGGAACGGTACGAGCAGTACTTC. Translating it yields CASSEYDRERYEQYF.

The chain is built from TRBV11-2 and TRBJ2-1; 8 positions agree with TRBD2. Germline V gene lookup returns CDR1 SGHAT and CDR2 FQNNGV. Germline trimming cut 0 bases from V and 5 bases from J; bases unmatched to any gene: 6. The CDR3 covers 16 residues. CDR3 DNA: TGTGCCAGCAGCTTAGATGTTCGACTAGCGAACAATGAGCAGTTCTTC. This translates into CASSLDVRLANNEQFF.

The V and J genes are TRBV13 and TRBJ2-3; D perhaps matches TRBD1 (5 bases). This CDR3 is built from 14 residues. Germline loops: CDR1 PRHDT, CDR2 FYEKMQ (reference sequence). Trimming cost V 0 bases and J 4 bases, with 8 bases left between them. CDR3 protein: CASSLGLGPDTQYF. The CDR3 nucleotides are TGTGCCAGCAGCTTAGGCCTGGGGCCAGATACGCAGTATTTT. The full variable domain, its missing parts supplied by reference TRBV13 and TRBJ2-3, is AAGVIQSPRHLIKEKRETATLKCYPIPRHDTVYWYQQGPGQDPQFLISFYEKMQSDKGSIPDRFSAQQFSDYHSELNMSSLELGDSALYFCASSLGLGPDTQYFGPGTRLTVL.

V and J are TRBV5-5 and TRBJ1-5, with D possibly being TRBD1 (5 bases). Germline V gene lookup returns CDR1 SGHKS and CDR2 YYEKEE (reference sequence). This CDR3 region has 16 residues. V gave up 3 bases and J gave up 5 bases, with 18 bases separating them. CDR3 bases: TGTGCCAGCAGCTGGACATCCGGTGGATCTCATCAGCCCCAGCATTTT. This translates into CASSWTSGGSHQPQHF. The entire variable domain, with the rest obtained from reference TRBV5-5 and TRBJ1-5, is as follows: DAGVTQSPTHLIKTRGQQVTLRCSPISGHKSVSWYQQVLGQGPQFIFQYYEKEERGRGNFPDRFSARQFPNYSSELNVNALLLGDSALYLCASSWTSGGSHQPQHFGDGTRLSIL.

The rearrangement uses TRBV2 and TRBJ2-7; 7 bases agree with TRBD1. Germline V gives CDR1 SNHLY, CDR2 FYNNEI. J gave up 3 bases and V 1 base, and 6 bases lay outside the gene matches. CDR3 length: 15 amino acids. In nucleotides, the CDR3 is TGTGCCAGCAGTGAAGGGGACAGCGAGAGCTACGAGCAGTACTTC. Encoded protein: CASSEGDSESYEQYF.

The chain uses TRBV4-3 and TRBJ2-4; 7 bases line up with TRBD2. This CDR3 is built from 18 residues. The trim removed 0 bases at V and 0 bases at J, leaving 8 bases unmatched. Germline values: CDR1 LGHNA, CDR2 YSLEER. CDR3 bases: TGCGCCAGCAGCCAAGATCTTAAAGCGGGACTAGCCAAAAACATTCAGTACTTC. It is translated as CASSQDLKAGLAKNIQYF.

The rearrangement uses TRBV16 and TRBJ2-1; D ambiguous. CDR3 length: 17 residues. V lost 3 bases and J lost 6, with 21 bases in between. The germline V gene encodes CDR1 KGHSY and CDR2 FQNENV. Here the CDR3 reads CASSHLGERVTINEQFF. The CDR3 DNA follows: TGTGCCAGCAGCCATCTTGGGGAAAGAGTTACAATCAATGAGCAGTTCTTC.

This chain joins TRBV27 and TRBJ1-5, with 7 bases aligning to TRBD1. The CDR3 extends over 14 amino acids. J gave up 7 bases and V 4 bases, and 7 bases lay outside the gene matches. Germline-derived CDR1 and CDR2 are MNHEY and SMNVEV (reference sequence). The CDR3, as DNA: TGTGCCAGCAGTTATTACAGGGGTAAACAGCCCCAGCATTTT. The encoded protein is CASSYYRGKQPQHF.

This rearrangement joins TRBV15 to TRBJ2-3; 8 bases fit TRBD2. Looked up from germline, CDR1 is LNHNV and CDR2 is YYDKDF (reference sequence). The CDR3 is 15 amino acids. The J segment lost 1 base and the V segment lost 2 bases, leaving 2 bases of the junction unmatched. CDR3 DNA sequence: TGTGCCACCAGCAGAATGACTAGCGGCACAGATACGCAGTATTTT. It specifies CATSRMTSGTDTQYF.

The rearrangement links TRBV6-5 to TRBJ2-4; no clear D gene. The germline V and J ends were trimmed by 2 bases and 8 bases, with 10 bases remaining between them. Germline V gives CDR1 MNHEY, CDR2 SVGAGI. The CDR3 sequence is 13 residues long. CDR3 DNA sequence: TGTGCCAGCAGTTACCTGCCTCCGGACATTCAGTACTTC. Translated: CASSYLPPDIQYF.

The genes are TRBV5-1 and TRBJ2-7; 8 bases align to TRBD1. Germline-derived CDR1 and CDR2 are SGHRS and YFSETQ. The CDR3 has 14 amino acids. J gave up 2 bases and V 3 bases, and 4 bases lay outside the gene matches. This CDR3 reads CASSSSGQAYEQYF. The CDR3 DNA is TGCGCCAGCAGCTCGTCGGGACAGGCCTACGAGCAGTACTTC.

The rearrangement links TRBV2 to TRBJ2-2, with 8 bases aligning to TRBD1. Trimming cost V 5 bases and J 2 bases; bases outside gene matches: 10. The CDR3 is 17 residues long. Per germline, CDR1 SNHLY and CDR2 FYNNEI. As DNA, the CDR3 is TGTGCCAGCAGTACGCACCCGGACAGGGCAAACACCGGGGAGCTGTTTTTT. This encodes CASSTHPDRANTGELFF.

This rearrangement joins TRBV7-9 to TRBJ1-5; D is ambiguous. V was shortened by 3 bases and J by 3 bases, with 6 bases between the two germline ends. The CDR3 sequence is 13 residues long. Germline CDR1 reads SEHNR; CDR2 reads FQNEAQ (reference sequence). The CDR3 nucleotides read TGTGCCAGCAGCTTTGGGTACAATCAGCCCCAGCATTTT. Amino acid sequence: CASSFGYNQPQHF.

The V call is TRBV27, the J call TRBJ2-7, with 16 bases matching TRBD2. The CDR3 loop spans 18 amino acids. Germline CDR1 is MNHEY and CDR2 is SMNVEV (reference sequence). V shed 8 bases and J 4 bases; nucleotides not matched to a gene: 14. The CDR3 coding sequence is TGTGCCAGCGGACCTCAACAGGGACTAGCGGGAGGGGGGTACGAGCAGTACTTC. Its translation: CASGPQQGLAGGGYEQYF.

This clone showed up just once. The chain has TRBV7-9 and TRBJ2-7; a possible D gene is TRBD1 (6 bases). The germline V gene encodes CDR1 SEHNR and CDR2 FQNEAQ (reference sequence). V was pared by 0 bases and J by 4 bases, with 10 bases between. The CDR3 runs to 14 residues. The CDR3 DNA reads as TGTGCCAGCAGCTTAGCCCCAGGGGCTTACGAGCAGTACTTC. Translating it yields CASSLAPGAYEQYF.